Listed below are T cell receptor beta chains from one sample, sequenced in a study of metastatic and nonmetastatic thyroid tumors. TCRdb reprocessed the PCR reads via MiXCR. Here the sample spans approximately 50,000 clones, 20% to 25% being singletons. Sequences were obtained from blood. The receptors here all came from a female donor with papillary thyroid cancer or a benign thyroid nodule (not recorded which). Some clones in this sample may be carry-over from other donors' samples. Each CDR3 is given without its conserved first and last residue. The order of the fields is V gene, CDR3 protein.

>TRBV28
ASSLNEALGLWGYT
>TRBV18
ASSPWGEAKNIQY
>TRBV2
ASTKGAGEYGYT
>TRBV13
ASSNRGDSYNSPLH
>TRBV5-4
ASRAGTTYEQY
>TRBV19
ASSTLTGLGETQY
>TRBV24-1
ATSDLRTRGRATNNEQF
>TRBV3-1
ASSRGGYNEQF
>TRBV9
ASSVEGGAAGELF
>TRBV15
ATSRDRSVPLFGYT
>TRBV28
ASSTPDRASNQPQH
>TRBV6-1
ASSLWSGFTDTQY
>TRBV5-1
ASSLGGIYGYT
>TRBV4-1
ASSQARVYT
>TRBV9
ASSVSLGTGNTIY
>TRBV2
ASNPSGRNTGELF
>TRBV7-2
ASSLGTSGRGRNEQF
>TRBV7-2
ASSLGGAQETQY
>TRBV19
ATTTGDNSPLH
>TRBV5-1
ASSLGAVSYEQY
>TRBV5-4
ASSFQQGEGHGYT
>TRBV12-3/TRBV12-4
ASRGQAHPRISPLH
>TRBV6-1
ASRPGGASTDTQY
>TRBV4-1
ASSQGRSTYEQY
>TRBV18
ASSGTGSGELF
>TRBV30
AWCVPTGGAFGYT
>TRBV6-1
ASNKGGGTEGF
>TRBV20-1
SATPTGRGGYT
>TRBV5-6
ASSSLRGGDTQY
>TRBV5-1
ASSRTPTGGDGYT
>TRBV11-2
ASSLTLAGGEAF
>TRBV11-2
ASSRTGSSYNEQF
>TRBV11-2
ASSPRLAGGGNEQF
>TRBV28
ASSFQGRKNEKLF
>TRBV5-4
ASSTRGNAETQY
>TRBV20-1
SARIEEARGEGYT
>TRBV18
ASSPIQGRGETQY
>TRBV28
ASSSLLAGAYTQY
>TRBV27
ASSPARFLETQY
>TRBV6-2/TRBV6-3
ASSPIIGQGYNEQF
>TRBV6-2/TRBV6-3
ASSFNRQNTEAF
>TRBV3-1
ASSWDSVGDTQY
>TRBV20-1
SAPQGAGGYT
>TRBV2
ASSETGQGLGETQY
>TRBV4-1
ASSPRGSSYEQY
>TRBV2
ARSRDIGTGELF
>TRBV12-3/TRBV12-4
ASSLGVTNEKLF
>TRBV5-1
ASSLGTGSYDQS
>TRBV5-6
ASRDSRVFTEAF
>TRBV6-5
ASSYSTGEMNTEAF
>TRBV20-1
SAPDRGALNTEAF
>TRBV6-2/TRBV6-3
ASSQKAGGGSPLH
>TRBV15
ATRDRGTETQY
>TRBV5-1
ASSLLEGPYEQY
>TRBV5-1
ASSGGLAGGGEQY